Shown below are 21 T cell receptor beta chains from a single sample sequenced in a study of CD8 T cells in Susac syndrome. Random hexamers primed reverse transcription of about 0.45 to 1 ug RNA. TCRdb reprocessed the immunoSEQ multiplex PCR reads via MiXCR and lists one record per CDR3 protein. The table has roughly 200,000 distinct CDR3 sequences, roughly 94% seen once. Sequencing was carried out using CD4+ T cells from PBMCs. The receptors were sampled from a human donor in good health.

This clonotype was found once. The V and J genes are TRBV15 and TRBJ2-5; D tentatively reads TRBD1 or TRBD2 (5 bases each). Germline V gene sequence: CDR1 LNHNV, CDR2 YYDKDF (reference sequence). This CDR3 has 16 residues. Deletions cut 0 bases from V and 2 bases from J, with 13 bases between. The CDR3: CATSRDRGGSQETQYF. Here the CDR3 DNA reads TGTGCCACCAGCAGAGATCGGGGCGGATCACAAGAGACCCAGTACTTC.

The rearrangement uses TRBV6-6 and TRBJ2-3; D remains unclear. CDR3 length: 13 amino acids. V lost 4 bases, J lost 4 bases, and 9 bases lay in between. Germline V gene data show CDR1 as MNHNY and CDR2 as SVGAGI (reference sequence). CDR3 in DNA: TGTGCCAGCAGTTTCACTACGGCAGATACGCAGTATTTT. Its translation: CASSFTTADTQYF.

This CDR3 is CATEAGGQLADTQYF. Written as DNA, the CDR3 is TGTGCCACCGAAGCGGGAGGTCAGTTAGCAGATACGCAGTATTTT. The V call is TRBV2, the J call TRBJ2-3, with 9 bases identical to TRBD2. Unmatched junction bases numbered 12, after V lost 10 bases and J lost 4 bases. Looked up from germline, CDR1 is SNHLY and CDR2 is FYNNEI. This CDR3 has 15 residues.

The V gene is TRBV11-2, the J gene TRBJ2-6; D unresolved. The CDR3 loop spans 16 amino acids. Per germline, CDR1 SGHAT and CDR2 FQNNGV. Trimming stripped 3 bases from V and 0 bases from J, with 9 bases between. This CDR3 is CASSLGLTSGANVLTF. The CDR3 DNA reads as TGTGCCAGCAGCTTGGGCTTGACCTCTGGGGCCAACGTCCTGACTTTC.

The V and J genes are TRBV29-1 and TRBJ2-7, with 7 bases lining up with TRBD2. CDR3 length: 11 amino acids. The germline V gene has CDR1 SQVTM and CDR2 ANQGSEA. V was pared by 6 bases and J by 7 bases, with 6 bases of the junction left unmatched. As DNA, the CDR3 is TGCAGCGTAGCGCAGGGAGGGGAGCAGTACGTC. The encoded protein is CSVAQGGEQYV.

CDR3 sequence (DNA): TGTGCCTGGACTCCGGACAGTTTCTATGGCTACACCTTC. Translating gives CAWTPDSFYGYTF. V usage is TRBV30 and J usage is TRBJ1-2, with a possible D match to TRBD1 (6 bases). Trimming pared 4 bases from V and 4 bases from J, leaving 13 bases between. Germline-derived CDR1 and CDR2 are GTSNPN and SVGIG (reference sequence). The CDR3 is 13 residues long.

J is TRBJ2-1 and V is TRBV7-9, with 13 bases lining up with TRBD2. Germline V gene sequence: CDR1 SEHNR, CDR2 FQNEAQ (reference sequence). The CDR3 covers 14 residues. The V gene end was trimmed by 7 bases and the J gene end by 8 bases; junction bases not matched to a gene: 5. The CDR3 sequence: CASNLLAGGHEQFF. Written as DNA, the CDR3 is TGTGCCAGCAACCTACTAGCGGGGGGGCATGAGCAGTTCTTC. Drawing the rest from reference TRBV7-9 and TRBJ2-1, the complete variable domain is DTGVSQNPRHKITKRGQNVTFRCDPISEHNRLYWYRQTLGQGPEFLTYFQNEAQLEKSRLLSDRFSAERPKGSFSTLEIQRTEQGDSAMYLCASNLLAGGHEQFFGPGTRLTVL.

The CDR3 spells CASSQLGAWNEQFF. CDR3 sequence (DNA): TGCGCCAGCAGTCAACTAGGAGCCTGGAATGAGCAGTTCTTC. The V and J genes are TRBV23-1 and TRBJ2-1; no definite D call. Being an ORF, TRBV23-1 has a function that is uncertain. CDR3 length equals 14 residues. Trimming left V 2 bases short and J 7 bases short, with 12 bases between.

The chain couples TRBV7-9 to TRBJ1-6, with unresolved D. The CDR3 is 13 amino acids. Trimming removed 5 bases from V and 13 bases from J, with 15 bases in between. CDR1 and CDR2 (germline): SEHNR, FQNEAQ (reference sequence). CDR3 coding DNA: TGTGCCAGCAGCCCATCCGAAAGTAGTCCCCTCCACTTT. Encoded protein: CASSPSESSPLHF.

The chain uses TRBV12-3 or TRBV12-4 and TRBJ2-2; D is undetermined. The CDR3 is made up of 14 amino acids. The V gene lost 1 base and the J gene lost 5 bases, with 8 bases spanning the gap. CDR3 sequence: CASSLGFGTGELFF. The CDR3 nucleotides are TGTGCCAGCAGTTTAGGGTTCGGGACCGGGGAGCTGTTTTTT.

The J gene is TRBJ2-7, the V gene TRBV11-2, with a tentative D call TRBD2 (5 bases). V was clipped by 7 bases and J by 0 bases, with 19 bases between them. Germline CDR1 reads SGHAT; CDR2 reads FQNNGV. The CDR3 runs 16 residues. CDR3 residues: CASTPQWGESSYEQYV. The CDR3 region has the DNA TGTGCCAGCACCCCGCAGTGGGGAGAGAGCTCCTACGAGCAGTACGTC.

CDR3 in DNA: TGTGCCAGCAGTTTATTGACTAGCGGGAACAATGAGCAGTTCTTC. Its protein is CASSLLTSGNNEQFF. The chain has TRBV27 and TRBJ2-1, with TRBD2 matching 11 bases. Germline-derived CDR1 and CDR2 are MNHEY and SMNVEV (reference sequence). V lost 1 base, J lost 5 bases, and 1 base stayed unmatched. The CDR3 contains 15 residues.

This chain connects TRBV20-1 to TRBJ2-1; D is undetermined. The CDR3 extends over 14 amino acids. V was cut by 5 bases and J by 4 bases, with 15 bases left in between. Germline CDR1 reads DFQATT; CDR2 reads SNEGSKA (reference sequence). CDR3 DNA: TGCAGTGCTCGCCAAACTCCCCGGTACAATGAGCAGTTCTTC. Its protein product is CSARQTPRYNEQFF.

The DNA for the CDR3 is TGTGCCAGCAACGACAGGTTCCGCACAGATACGCAGTATTTT. Its translation is CASNDRFRTDTQYF. This chain connects TRBV12-3 or TRBV12-4 to TRBJ2-3, with D possibly TRBD1 on 6 matching bases. The V end was cut by 7 bases, the J end by 1 base, with 12 bases between. The CDR3 totals 14 residues.

The chain has TRBV29-1 and TRBJ1-3, with D uncertain. The CDR3 totals 13 residues. Trimming pared 4 bases from V and 4 bases from J, leaving 11 bases between. In germline, CDR1 is SQVTM, CDR2 ANQGSEA. CDR3 loop: CSVARSEGNTIYF. CDR3 coding DNA: TGCAGCGTTGCCCGGTCGGAAGGAAACACCATATATTTT.

The DNA for the CDR3 is TGTGCCAGCAGCTTAGGGGAGGAAAACACTGAAGCTTTCTTT. It translates to CASSLGEENTEAFF. The chain combines TRBV7-9 with TRBJ1-1, with D unclear. Germline V gives CDR1 SEHNR, CDR2 FQNEAQ (reference sequence). The CDR3 is 14 residues long. V lost 1 base and J lost 2, with 8 bases in between.

The chain employs TRBV20-1 and TRBJ2-1; TRBD2 is a possible D gene (5 bases). V lost 4 bases and J 6 bases, leaving 13 bases between the germline ends. The length of the CDR3 is 13 residues. Germline V gene lookup returns CDR1 DFQATT and CDR2 SNEGSKA (reference sequence). CDR3 nucleotide sequence: TGCAGTGCTAAGGACTGGAAAACCAATGAGCAGTTCTTC. This translates into CSAKDWKTNEQFF.

V is TRBV23-1 and J is TRBJ2-3; D call uncertain. TRBV23-1 is flagged as an ORF with uncertain function. The CDR3 runs 17 residues. The ends were cut back, 0 bases at V and 2 bases at J, with 15 bases in the middle. CDR3 protein: CASSQSISCPSTDTQYF. The CDR3 DNA reads TGCGCCAGCAGTCAATCGATAAGTTGCCCGTCCACAGATACGCAGTATTTT.

This chain uses TRBV9 with TRBJ2-5; 8 nucleotides agree with TRBD1. This CDR3 has 14 residues. J gave up 5 bases and V 3 bases, and 6 bases lay outside the gene matches. CDR1 and CDR2 from the germline V gene are SGDLS and YYNGEE. The CDR3 loop reads CASSAGQVEETQYF. The CDR3 coding sequence is TGTGCCAGCAGCGCGGGACAGGTTGAGGAGACCCAGTACTTC. The variable domain in full, with the rest retrieved from reference TRBV9 and TRBJ2-5, is DSGVTQTPKHLITATGQRVTLRCSPRSGDLSVYWYQQSLDQGLQFLIQYYNGEERAKGNILERFSAQQFPDLHSELNLSSLELGDSALYFCASSAGQVEETQYFGPGTRLLVL.

This chain uses TRBV3-1 with TRBJ1-5; D is unresolved. CDR3 length: 13 amino acids. Germline V gene lookup returns CDR1 LGHDT and CDR2 YNNKEL (reference sequence). Trimming took 6 bases from V and 6 from J, leaving 12 bases between them. CDR3 loop: CASSPGRIQPQHF. CDR3 coding DNA: TGTGCCAGCAGTCCTGGGCGAATTCAGCCCCAGCATTTT.

This rearrangement joins TRBV12-5 to TRBJ1-2; possibly TRBD1 for D (5 bases). Deletions cut 5 bases from V and 5 bases from J, with 12 bases between. Germline loops: CDR1 LGHNT, CDR2 FRNRAP. The CDR3 length is 13 residues. CDR3 sequence (DNA): TGTGCTAGTGGTAAACAGGAAGTGTATGGCTACACCTTC. Translation: CASGKQEVYGYTF.